This record looks at one T cell receptor beta chain sequence and its context. These data belong to a study of identical twins. In germline, CDR1 is SQVTM, CDR2 ANQGSEA. Between the trimmed V and J ends, which lost 7 bases and 7 bases, there was a span of 23 bases. This CDR3 is built from 14 residues. TCRdb used MiXCR to reprocess the 5' RACE reads, holding one entry per CDR3 protein. The sample includes around 1.7 million distinct CDR3 sequences, 25% to 35% of them seen just once. The sequencing input was cord blood. This chain joins TRBV29-1 and TRBJ2-7, with D possibly being TRBD2 (7 bases). This sequence originates from a newborn girl in good health. The CDR3 bases are TGCAGCGATGCAAGGGGGGGGCCCCCTTGTGAGCAGTACTTC. Its protein product is CSDARGGPPCEQYF.